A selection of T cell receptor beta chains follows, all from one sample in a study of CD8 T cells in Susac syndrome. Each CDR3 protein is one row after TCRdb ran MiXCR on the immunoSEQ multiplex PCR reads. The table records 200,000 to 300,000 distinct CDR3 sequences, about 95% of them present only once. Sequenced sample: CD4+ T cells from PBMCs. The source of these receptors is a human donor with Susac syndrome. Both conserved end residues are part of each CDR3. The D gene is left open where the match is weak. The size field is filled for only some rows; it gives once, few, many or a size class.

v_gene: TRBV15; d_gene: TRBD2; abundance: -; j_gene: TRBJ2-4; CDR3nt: TGTGCCACCAGCAGAGATCGGACTAGCGGGAGCCTAGCCAAAAACATTCAGTACTTC; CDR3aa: CATSRDRTSGSLAKNIQYF
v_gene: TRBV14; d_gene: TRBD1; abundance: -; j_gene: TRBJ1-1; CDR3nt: TGTGCCAGCAGCCCAGGACAGGGGGGAGTAGCTTTCTTT; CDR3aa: CASSPGQGGVAFF
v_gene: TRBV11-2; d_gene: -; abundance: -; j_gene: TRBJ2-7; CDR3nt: TGTGCCAGCAGCCAAGTACGGGACTCCCCGGGGCAGTACTTC; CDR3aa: CASSQVRDSPGQYF
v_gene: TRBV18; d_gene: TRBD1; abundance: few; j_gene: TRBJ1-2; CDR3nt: TGTGCCAGCTCACCTGCAGGGGGAGGCTATGGCTACACCTTC; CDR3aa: CASSPAGGGYGYTF
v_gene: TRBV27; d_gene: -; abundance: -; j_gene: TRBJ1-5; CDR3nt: TGTGCCAGCAGTCAGGGCCGACCTTATCAGCCCCAGCATTTT; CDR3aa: CASSQGRPYQPQHF
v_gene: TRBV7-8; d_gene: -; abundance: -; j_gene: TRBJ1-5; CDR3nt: TGTGCCAGCAGGACGGGGGACCAGCCCCAGCATTTT; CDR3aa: CASRTGDQPQHF
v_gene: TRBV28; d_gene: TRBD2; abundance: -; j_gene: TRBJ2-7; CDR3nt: TGTGCCAGCAGGGGTAGCGGGGGGCCCTACGAGCAGTACTTC; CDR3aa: CASRGSGGPYEQYF
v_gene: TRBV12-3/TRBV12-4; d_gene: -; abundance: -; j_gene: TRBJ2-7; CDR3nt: TGTGCCAGCAGTTTCTGGCAGGGCCGGGAGCAGTACTTC; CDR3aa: CASSFWQGREQYF
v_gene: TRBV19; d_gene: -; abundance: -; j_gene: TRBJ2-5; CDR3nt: TGTGCCAGTAGAGTTGGCGGAGGACGCGCCGAGACCCAGTACTTC; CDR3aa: CASRVGGGRAETQYF
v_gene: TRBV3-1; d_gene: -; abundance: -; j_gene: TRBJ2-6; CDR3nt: TGTGCCAGCAGCCCCACTATTAGCTCTGGGGCCAACGTCCTGACTTTC; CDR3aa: CASSPTISSGANVLTF
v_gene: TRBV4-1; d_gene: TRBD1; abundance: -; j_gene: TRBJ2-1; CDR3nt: TGCGCCAGCAGCCCATCCCGGACAGGAACAATCTACAATGAGCAGTTCTTC; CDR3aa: CASSPSRTGTIYNEQFF
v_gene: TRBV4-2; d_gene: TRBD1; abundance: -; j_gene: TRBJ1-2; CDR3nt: TGTGCCAGCAGCCAACTTTTTGGACAGGACTATGGCTACACCTTC; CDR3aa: CASSQLFGQDYGYTF
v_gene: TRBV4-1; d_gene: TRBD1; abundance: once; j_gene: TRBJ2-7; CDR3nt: TGCGCCAGCAGCTCGCCGGGACAGACCTACGAGCAGTACTTC; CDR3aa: CASSSPGQTYEQYF
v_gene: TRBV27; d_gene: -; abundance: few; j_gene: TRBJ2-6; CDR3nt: TGTGCCAGCCGGAACTCTGGGGCCAACGTCCTGACTTTC; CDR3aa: CASRNSGANVLTF
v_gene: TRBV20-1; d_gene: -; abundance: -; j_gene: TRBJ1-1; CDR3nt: TGCAGTGCTAGTAGGGCGGATGAAGCTTTCTTT; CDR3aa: CSASRADEAFF
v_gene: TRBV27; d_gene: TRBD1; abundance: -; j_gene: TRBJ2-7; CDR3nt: TGTGCCAGCAGACCGGGACAGATACCCTACGAGCAGTACTTC; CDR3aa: CASRPGQIPYEQYF
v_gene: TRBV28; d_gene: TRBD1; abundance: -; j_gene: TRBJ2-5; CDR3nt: TGTGCCAGCAGTGCCCAGGGGGACCGGGTTCAGTACTTC; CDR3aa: CASSAQGDRVQYF
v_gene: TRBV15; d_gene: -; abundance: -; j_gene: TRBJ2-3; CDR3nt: TGTGCCACCAGCAGTCCCGGGGGTACGCAGTATTTT; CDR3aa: CATSSPGGTQYF
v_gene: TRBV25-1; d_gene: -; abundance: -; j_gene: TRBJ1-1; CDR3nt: TGTGCCACCATCGGCTCGGGGGCGGGGACTGAAGCTTTCTTT; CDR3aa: CATIGSGAGTEAFF
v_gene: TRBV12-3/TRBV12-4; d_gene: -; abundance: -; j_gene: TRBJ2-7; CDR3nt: TGTGCCAGCAGTGGCCAGTATACTCCCTACGAGCAGTACTTC; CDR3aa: CASSGQYTPYEQYF
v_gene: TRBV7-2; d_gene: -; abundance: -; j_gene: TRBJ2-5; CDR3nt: TGTGCCAGCAGCCTGCAAGTGGGACCAGAGACCCAGTACTTC; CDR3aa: CASSLQVGPETQYF
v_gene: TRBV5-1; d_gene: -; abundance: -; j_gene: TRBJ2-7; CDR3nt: TGCGCCAGCAGCTTGGGGGATAGGAACGAGCAGTACTTC; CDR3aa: CASSLGDRNEQYF
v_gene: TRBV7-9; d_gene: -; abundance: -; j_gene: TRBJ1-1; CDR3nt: TGTGCCAGCAGCTTACAGATCAGGGCTTTCTTT; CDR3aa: CASSLQIRAFF
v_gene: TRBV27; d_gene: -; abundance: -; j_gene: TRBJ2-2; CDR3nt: TGTGCCAGCAGCGTTCATTTGGGGGAGCTGTTTTTT; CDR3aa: CASSVHLGELFF
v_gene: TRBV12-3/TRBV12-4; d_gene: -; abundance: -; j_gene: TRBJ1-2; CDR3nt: TGTGCCAGCAGTCCCTTTCCTGGCTACACCTTC; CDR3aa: CASSPFPGYTF
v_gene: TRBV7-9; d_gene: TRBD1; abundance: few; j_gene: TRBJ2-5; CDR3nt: TGTGCCAGCAGCTACGCGGACAGGGCCGTCAAGTACTTC; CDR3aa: CASSYADRAVKYF
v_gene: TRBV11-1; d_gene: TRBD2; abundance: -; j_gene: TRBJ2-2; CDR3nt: TGTGCCAGCAGCTCGTTCACAATGCGGGGGGGTTCTTCGAACACCGGGGAGCTGTTTTTT; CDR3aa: CASSSFTMRGGSSNTGELFF
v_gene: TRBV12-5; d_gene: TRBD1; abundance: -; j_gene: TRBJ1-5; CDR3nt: TGTGCTAGTGGTTTGGTACCGGACAGGTCGTACAATCAGCCCCAGCATTTT; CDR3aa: CASGLVPDRSYNQPQHF
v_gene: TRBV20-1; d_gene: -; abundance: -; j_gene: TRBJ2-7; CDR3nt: TGCAGTGCTAGTCCCGGCGCGAGGGAGCAGTACTTC; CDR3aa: CSASPGAREQYF
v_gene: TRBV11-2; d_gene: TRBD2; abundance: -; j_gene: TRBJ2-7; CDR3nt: TGTGCCAGCAGCAGACTAGCGGGAGGGTACGAGCAGTACTTC; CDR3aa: CASSRLAGGYEQYF
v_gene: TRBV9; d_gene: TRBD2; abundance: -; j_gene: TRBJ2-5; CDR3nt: TGTGCCAGCAGCGCCGGGGGGACTTACCAAGAGACCCAGTACTTC; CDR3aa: CASSAGGTYQETQYF
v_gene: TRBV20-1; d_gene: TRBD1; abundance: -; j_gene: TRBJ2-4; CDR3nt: TGCAGTGTAGGGACAGATAAAAACATTCAGTACTTC; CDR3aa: CSVGTDKNIQYF
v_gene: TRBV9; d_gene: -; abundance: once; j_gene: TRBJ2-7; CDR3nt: TGTGCCAGCAGCGTAGCCCTTGGGGCTTCCTACGAGCAGTACTTC; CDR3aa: CASSVALGASYEQYF
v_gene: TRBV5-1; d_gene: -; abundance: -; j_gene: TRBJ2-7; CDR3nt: TGCGCCAGCGGCCAGGGGTACGAGCAGTACTTC; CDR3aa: CASGQGYEQYF
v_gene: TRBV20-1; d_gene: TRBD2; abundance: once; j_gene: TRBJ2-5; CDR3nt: TGCAGTGCCCGGGGGGGACTGGGGCCCGAGACCCAGTACTTC; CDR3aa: CSARGGLGPETQYF
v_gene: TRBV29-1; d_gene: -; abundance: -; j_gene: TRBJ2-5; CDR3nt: TGCAGCGTTGAAGAGGCGGGCGGAGGTTGGGAGACCCAGTACTTC; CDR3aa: CSVEEAGGGWETQYF
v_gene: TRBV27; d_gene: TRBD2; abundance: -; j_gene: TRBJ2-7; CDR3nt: TGTGCCAGCAGTTCGCTAGCGGGTCCGAGCTCCTACGAGCAGTACTTC; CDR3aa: CASSSLAGPSSYEQYF
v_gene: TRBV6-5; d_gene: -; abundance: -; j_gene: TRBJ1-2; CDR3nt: TGTGCCAGCAGTTATTCCCCTACCGGGACAAGGTCCTTC; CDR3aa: CASSYSPTGTRSF
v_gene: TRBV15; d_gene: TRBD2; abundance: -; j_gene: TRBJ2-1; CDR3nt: TGTGCCACCAGCAGAGTCCTAGCGGCTGGATACAATGAGCAGTTCTTC; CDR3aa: CATSRVLAAGYNEQFF
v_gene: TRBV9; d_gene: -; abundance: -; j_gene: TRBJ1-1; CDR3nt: TGTGCCAGCAGCGTAGTCTCAAAGGATGCTGAAGCTTTCTTT; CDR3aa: CASSVVSKDAEAFF
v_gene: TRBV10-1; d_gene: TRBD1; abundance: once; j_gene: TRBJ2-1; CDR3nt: TGCGCCAGCAGTCAGCGACAGGGCCGAAATGAGCAGTTCTTC; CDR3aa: CASSQRQGRNEQFF
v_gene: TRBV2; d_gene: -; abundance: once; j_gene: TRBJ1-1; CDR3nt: TGTGCCAGCAGTGAAGCGCTTGGGGGGTTAAACACTGAAGCTTTCTTT; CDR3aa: CASSEALGGLNTEAFF
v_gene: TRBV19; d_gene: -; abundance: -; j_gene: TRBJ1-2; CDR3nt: TGTGCCAGTAGTATCCTCGACAGACTCGGCGGCTACACCTTC; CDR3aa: CASSILDRLGGYTF
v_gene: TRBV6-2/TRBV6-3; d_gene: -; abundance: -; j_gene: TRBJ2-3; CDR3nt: TGTGCCAGCAGTTACGCAACCGGGACCAGCACAGATACGCAGTATTTT; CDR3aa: CASSYATGTSTDTQYF
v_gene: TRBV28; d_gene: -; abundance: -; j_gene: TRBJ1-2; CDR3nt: TGTGCCAGCAGTTTACCTAAGCCCTATGGCTACACCTTC; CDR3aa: CASSLPKPYGYTF
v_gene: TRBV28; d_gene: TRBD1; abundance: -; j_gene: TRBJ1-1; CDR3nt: TGTGCCAGCAGTGCATGGACAGGGGGCTTAAACACTGAAGCTTTCTTT; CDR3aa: CASSAWTGGLNTEAFF